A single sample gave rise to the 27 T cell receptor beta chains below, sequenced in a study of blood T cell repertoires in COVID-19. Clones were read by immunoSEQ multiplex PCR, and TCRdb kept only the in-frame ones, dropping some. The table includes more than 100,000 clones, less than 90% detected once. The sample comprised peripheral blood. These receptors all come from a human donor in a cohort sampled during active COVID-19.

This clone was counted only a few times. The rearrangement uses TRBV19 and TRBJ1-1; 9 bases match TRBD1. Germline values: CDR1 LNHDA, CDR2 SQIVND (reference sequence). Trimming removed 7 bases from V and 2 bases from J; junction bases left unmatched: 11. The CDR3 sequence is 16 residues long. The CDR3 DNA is TGTGCCAGTACCGGGGACAGGGTAGGAAAAAACACTGAAGCTTTCTTT. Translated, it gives CASTGDRVGKNTEAFF.

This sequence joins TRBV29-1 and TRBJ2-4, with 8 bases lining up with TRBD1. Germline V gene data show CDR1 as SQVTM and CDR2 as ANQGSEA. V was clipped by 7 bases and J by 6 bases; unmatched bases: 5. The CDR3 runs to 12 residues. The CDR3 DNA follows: TGCAGCGGGGGGGACAGGTTAAACATTCAGTACTTC. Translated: CSGGDRLNIQYF.

The CDR3 coding sequence is TGTGCCAGCAGCCAAGGTCCTAGCGGGAGAAATGAGCAGTTCTTC. Translated, it gives CASSQGPSGRNEQFF. J is TRBJ2-1 and V is TRBV3-1 (or the pseudogene TRBV3-2); the match to TRBD2 covers 10 bases. Germline V lookup: CDR1 LGHDT, CDR2 YNNKEL (reference sequence). V was pared by 1 base and J by 7 bases, with 4 bases of the junction left unmatched. There are 15 residues in the CDR3.

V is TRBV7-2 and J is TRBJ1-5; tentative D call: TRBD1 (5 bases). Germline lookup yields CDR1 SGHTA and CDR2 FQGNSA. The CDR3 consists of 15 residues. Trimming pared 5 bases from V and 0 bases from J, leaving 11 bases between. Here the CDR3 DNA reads TGTGCCAGCAGCATCCAGGGATATAGCAATCAGCCCCAGCATTTT. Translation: CASSIQGYSNQPQHF. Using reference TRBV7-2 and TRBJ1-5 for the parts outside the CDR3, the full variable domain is GAGVSQSPSNKVTEKGKDVELRCDPISGHTALYWYRQSLGQGLEFLIYFQGNSAPDKSGLPSDRFSAERTGGSVSTLTIQRTQQEDSAVYLCASSIQGYSNQPQHFGDGTRLSIL.

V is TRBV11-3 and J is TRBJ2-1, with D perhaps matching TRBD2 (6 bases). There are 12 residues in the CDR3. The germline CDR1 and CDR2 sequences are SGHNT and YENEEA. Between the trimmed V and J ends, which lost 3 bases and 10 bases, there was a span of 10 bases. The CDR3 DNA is TGTGCCAGCAGCTTCCCGGGGGAGGAGCAGTTCTTC. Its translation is CASSFPGEEQFF. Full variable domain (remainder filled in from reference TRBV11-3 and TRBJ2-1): EAGVVQSPRYKIIEKKQPVAFWCNPISGHNTLYWYLQNLGQGPELLIRYENEEAVDDSQLPKDRFSAERLKGVDSTLKIQPAELGDSAVYLCASSFPGEEQFFGPGTRLTVL.

The CDR3 coding sequence is TGTGCCAGCAGTTACGGAAGACCGTCGGAGGGCCTCCACTTT. Translated: CASSYGRPSEGLHF. The chain couples TRBV6-5 to TRBJ1-6; D remains unclear. V was trimmed by 2 bases and J by 15 bases, leaving 17 bases between them. The CDR3 loop spans 14 amino acids. Germline loops: CDR1 MNHEY, CDR2 SVGAGI.

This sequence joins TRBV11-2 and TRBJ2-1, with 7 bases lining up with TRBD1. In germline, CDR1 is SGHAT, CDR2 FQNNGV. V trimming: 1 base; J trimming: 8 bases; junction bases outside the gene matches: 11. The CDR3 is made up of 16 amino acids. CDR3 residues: CASSLVAEKGGDEQFF. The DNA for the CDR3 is TGTGCCAGCAGCTTAGTCGCGGAAAAAGGGGGCGATGAGCAGTTCTTC. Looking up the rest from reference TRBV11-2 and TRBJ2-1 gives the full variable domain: EAGVAQSPRYKIIEKRQSVAFWCNPISGHATLYWYQQILGQGPKLLIQFQNNGVVDDSQLPKDRFSAERLKGVDSTLKIQPAKLEDSAVYLCASSLVAEKGGDEQFFGPGTRLTVL.

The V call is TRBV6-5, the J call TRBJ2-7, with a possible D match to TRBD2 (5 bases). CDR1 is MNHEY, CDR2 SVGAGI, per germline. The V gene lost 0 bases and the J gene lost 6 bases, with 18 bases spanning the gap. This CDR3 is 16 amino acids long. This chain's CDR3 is CASSYSEEASPFEQYF. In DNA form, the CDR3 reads TGTGCCAGCAGTTACTCGGAGGAGGCCAGTCCGTTCGAGCAGTACTTC.

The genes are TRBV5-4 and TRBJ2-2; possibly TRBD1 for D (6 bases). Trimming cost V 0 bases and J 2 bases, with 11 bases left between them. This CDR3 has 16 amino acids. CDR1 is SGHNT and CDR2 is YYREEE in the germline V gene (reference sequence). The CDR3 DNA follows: TGTGCCAGCAGCTTGGGAGGGACACTAAACACCGGGGAGCTGTTTTTT. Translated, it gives CASSLGGTLNTGELFF.

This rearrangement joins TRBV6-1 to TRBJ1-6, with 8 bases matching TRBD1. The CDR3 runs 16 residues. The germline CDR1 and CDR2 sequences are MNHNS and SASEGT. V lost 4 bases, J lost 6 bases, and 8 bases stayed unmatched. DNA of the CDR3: TGTGCCAGCAGTGGGCGGGGGACAGGAGGTAATTCACCCCTCCACTTT. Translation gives CASSGRGTGGNSPLHF.

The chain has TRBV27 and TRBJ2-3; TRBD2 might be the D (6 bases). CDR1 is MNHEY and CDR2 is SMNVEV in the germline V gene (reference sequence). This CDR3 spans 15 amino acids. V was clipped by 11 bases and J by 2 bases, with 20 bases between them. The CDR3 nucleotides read TGTGCCGCCGCCTTAGCGGACACCTACACAGATACGCAGTATTTT. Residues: CAAALADTYTDTQYF.

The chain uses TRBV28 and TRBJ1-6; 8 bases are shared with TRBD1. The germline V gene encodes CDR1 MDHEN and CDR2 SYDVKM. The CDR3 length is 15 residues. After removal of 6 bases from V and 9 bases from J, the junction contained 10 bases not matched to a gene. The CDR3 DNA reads TGTGCCAGCAGACATCGGGACAGGTCAATTTCACCCCTCCACTTT. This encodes CASRHRDRSISPLHF.

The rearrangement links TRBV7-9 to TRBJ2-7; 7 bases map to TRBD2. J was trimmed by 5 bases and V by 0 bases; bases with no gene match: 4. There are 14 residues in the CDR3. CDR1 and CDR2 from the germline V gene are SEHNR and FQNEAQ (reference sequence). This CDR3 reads CASSLAGGDHEQYF. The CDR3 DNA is TGTGCCAGCAGCTTAGCGGGAGGGGACCACGAGCAGTACTTC.

CDR3 amino acids: CASSPQIRRVSEAFF. As DNA, the CDR3 is TGTGCCAGCAGCCCCCAAATAAGGAGGGTTTCTGAAGCTTTCTTT. V gene TRBV9 combines with J gene TRBJ1-1; no reliable D call. The germline V gene encodes CDR1 SGDLS and CDR2 YYNGEE. V was trimmed by 4 bases and J by 6 bases, leaving 19 bases between them. This CDR3 region has 15 residues.

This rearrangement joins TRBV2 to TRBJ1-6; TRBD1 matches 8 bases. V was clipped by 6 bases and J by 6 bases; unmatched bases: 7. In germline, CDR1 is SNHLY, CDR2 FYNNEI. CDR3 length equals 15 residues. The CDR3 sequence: CASSDGQGVNSPLHF. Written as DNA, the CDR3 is TGTGCCAGCAGCGACGGACAGGGCGTTAATTCACCCCTCCACTTT. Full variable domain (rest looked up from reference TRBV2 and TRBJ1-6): EPEVTQTPSHQVTQMGQEVILRCVPISNHLYFYWYRQILGQKVEFLVSFYNNEISEKSEIFDDQFSVERPDGSNFTLKIRSTKLEDSAMYFCASSDGQGVNSPLHFGNGTRLTVT.

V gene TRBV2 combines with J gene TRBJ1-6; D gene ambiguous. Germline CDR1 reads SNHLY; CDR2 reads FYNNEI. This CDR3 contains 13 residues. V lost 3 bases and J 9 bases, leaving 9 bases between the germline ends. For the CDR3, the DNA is TGTGCCAGCAGTGACTCAGGTGCTTCACCCCTCCACTTT. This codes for CASSDSGASPLHF.

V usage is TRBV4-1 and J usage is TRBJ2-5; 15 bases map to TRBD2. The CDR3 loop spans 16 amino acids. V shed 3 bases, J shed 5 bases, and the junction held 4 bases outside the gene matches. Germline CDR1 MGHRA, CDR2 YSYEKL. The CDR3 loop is CASSQLGLAGGETQYF. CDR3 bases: TGCGCCAGCAGCCAGTTGGGACTAGCGGGAGGTGAGACCCAGTACTTC.

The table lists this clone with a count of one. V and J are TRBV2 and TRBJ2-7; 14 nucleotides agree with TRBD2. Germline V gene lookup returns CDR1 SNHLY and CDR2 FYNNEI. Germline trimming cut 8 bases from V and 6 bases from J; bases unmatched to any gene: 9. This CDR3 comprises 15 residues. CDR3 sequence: CASGRLAGGPVEQYF. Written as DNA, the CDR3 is TGTGCCAGCGGGAGACTAGCGGGGGGGCCGGTCGAGCAGTACTTC.

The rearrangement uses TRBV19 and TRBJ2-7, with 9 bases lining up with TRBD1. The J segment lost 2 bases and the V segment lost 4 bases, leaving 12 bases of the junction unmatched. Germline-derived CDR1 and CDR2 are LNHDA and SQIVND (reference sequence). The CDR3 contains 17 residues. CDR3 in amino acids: CASSRNPPGQGPYEQYF. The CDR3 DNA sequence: TGTGCCAGTAGTAGGAACCCGCCGGGACAGGGACCCTACGAGCAGTACTTC.

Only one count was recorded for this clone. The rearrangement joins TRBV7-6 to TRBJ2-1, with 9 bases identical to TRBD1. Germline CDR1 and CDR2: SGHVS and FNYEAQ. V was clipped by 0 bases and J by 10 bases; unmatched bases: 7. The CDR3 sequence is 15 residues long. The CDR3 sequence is CASSLATNRGREQFF. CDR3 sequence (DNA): TGTGCCAGCAGCTTAGCCACAAACAGGGGGCGCGAGCAGTTCTTC.

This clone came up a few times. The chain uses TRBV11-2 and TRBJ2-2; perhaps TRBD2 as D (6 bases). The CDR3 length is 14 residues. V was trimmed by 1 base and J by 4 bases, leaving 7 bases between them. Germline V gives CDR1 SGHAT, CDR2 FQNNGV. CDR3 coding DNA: TGTGCCAGCAGCTTAGTCGGGGGCACCGGGGAGCTGTTTTTT. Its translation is CASSLVGGTGELFF.

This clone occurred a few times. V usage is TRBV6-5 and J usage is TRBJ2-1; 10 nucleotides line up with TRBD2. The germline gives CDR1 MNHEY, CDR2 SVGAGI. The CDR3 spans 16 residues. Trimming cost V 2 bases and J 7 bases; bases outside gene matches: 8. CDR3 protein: CASSYRVAGGRNEQFF. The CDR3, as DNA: TGTGCCAGCAGTTACCGGGTAGCGGGAGGACGGAATGAGCAGTTCTTC.

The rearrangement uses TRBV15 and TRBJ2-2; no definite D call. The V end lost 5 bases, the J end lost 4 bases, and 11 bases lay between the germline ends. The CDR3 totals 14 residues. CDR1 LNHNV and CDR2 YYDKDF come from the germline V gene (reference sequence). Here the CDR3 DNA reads TGTGCCACCAGCCTAGGTCGGGTCACCGGGGAGCTGTTTTTT. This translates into CATSLGRVTGELFF.

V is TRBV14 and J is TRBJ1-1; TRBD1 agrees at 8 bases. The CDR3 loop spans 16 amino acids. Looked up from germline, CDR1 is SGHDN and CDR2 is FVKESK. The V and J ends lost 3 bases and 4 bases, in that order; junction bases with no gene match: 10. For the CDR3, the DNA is TGTGCCAGCAGCCATAGGACAGGGAAGGTTGGCACTGAAGCTTTCTTT. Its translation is CASSHRTGKVGTEAFF. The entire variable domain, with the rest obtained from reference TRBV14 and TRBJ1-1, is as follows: EAGVTQFPSHSVIEKGQTVTLRCDPISGHDNLYWYRRVMGKEIKFLLHFVKESKQDESGMPNNRFLAERTGGTYSTLKVQPAELEDSGVYFCASSHRTGKVGTEAFFGQGTRLTVV.

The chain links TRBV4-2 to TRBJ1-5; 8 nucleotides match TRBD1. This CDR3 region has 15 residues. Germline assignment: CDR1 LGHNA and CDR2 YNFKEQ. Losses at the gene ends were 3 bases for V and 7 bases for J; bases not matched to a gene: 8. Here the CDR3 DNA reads TGTGCCAGCAGCCACACGACAGGGGCTGGACAGCCCCAGCATTTT. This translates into CASSHTTGAGQPQHF.

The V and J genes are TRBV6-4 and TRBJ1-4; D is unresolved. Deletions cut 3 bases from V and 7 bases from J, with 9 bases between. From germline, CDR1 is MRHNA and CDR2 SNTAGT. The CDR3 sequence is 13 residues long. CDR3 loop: CASSETRGEKLFF. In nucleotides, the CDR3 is TGTGCCAGCAGTGAGACACGTGGTGAAAAACTGTTTTTT.

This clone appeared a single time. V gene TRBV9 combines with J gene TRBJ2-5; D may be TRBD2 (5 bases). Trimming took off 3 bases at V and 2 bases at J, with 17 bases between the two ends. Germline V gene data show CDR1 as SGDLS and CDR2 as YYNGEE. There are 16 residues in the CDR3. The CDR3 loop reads CASSAAMGALQETQYF. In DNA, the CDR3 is TGTGCCAGCAGCGCGGCCATGGGAGCCCTGCAAGAGACCCAGTACTTC. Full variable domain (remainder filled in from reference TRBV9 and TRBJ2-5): DSGVTQTPKHLITATGQRVTLRCSPRSGDLSVYWYQQSLDQGLQFLIQYYNGEERAKGNILERFSAQQFPDLHSELNLSSLELGDSALYFCASSAAMGALQETQYFGPGTRLLVL.